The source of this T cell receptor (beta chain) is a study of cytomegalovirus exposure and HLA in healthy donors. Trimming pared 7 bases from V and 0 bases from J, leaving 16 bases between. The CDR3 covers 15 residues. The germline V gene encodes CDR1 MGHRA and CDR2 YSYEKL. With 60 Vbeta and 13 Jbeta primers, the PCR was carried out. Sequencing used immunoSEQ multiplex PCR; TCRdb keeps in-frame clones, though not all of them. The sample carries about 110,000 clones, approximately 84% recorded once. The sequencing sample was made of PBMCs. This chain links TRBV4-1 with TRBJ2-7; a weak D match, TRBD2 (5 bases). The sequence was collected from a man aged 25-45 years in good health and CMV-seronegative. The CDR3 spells CASTEGGGASYEQYF. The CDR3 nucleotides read TGCGCCAGCACCGAAGGAGGCGGCGCCTCCTACGAGCAGTACTTC.